Listed below are T cell receptor beta chains from one sample, sequenced in a study of identical twins. TCRdb re-analysed the 5' RACE reads in MiXCR, keeping a single row per CDR3 protein. The table shows about 220,000 distinct CDR3 sequences, with around 6.5% occurring only once. This same sample was also part of a study on T cells expressing NK-cell markers.

The sample comprised CD8+ T cells sorted from blood. The receptors come from a young woman in good health. Each CDR3 is given with its conserved first and last residue. Each record gives: J gene, V gene, CDR3 protein.

j_call: TRBJ2-5; v_call: TRBV11-2; cdr3_aa: CASSSPTRVRETQYF
j_call: TRBJ2-2; v_call: TRBV6-4; cdr3_aa: CASSDTTDTSGELFF
j_call: TRBJ1-2; v_call: TRBV29-1; cdr3_aa: CSVDAGNTF
j_call: TRBJ2-5; v_call: TRBV5-1; cdr3_aa: CASSLTTGLETQYF
j_call: TRBJ1-2; v_call: TRBV29-1; cdr3_aa: CSVGDRDTF
j_call: TRBJ1-2; v_call: TRBV7-8; cdr3_aa: CASSLDRGSYGYTF
j_call: TRBJ2-7; v_call: TRBV20-1; cdr3_aa: CSATVGLVTIRGYEQYF
j_call: TRBJ2-7; v_call: TRBV20-1; cdr3_aa: CSAGTGGNEQYF
j_call: TRBJ1-1; v_call: TRBV29-1; cdr3_aa: CSVPPEEGGSAEAFF
j_call: TRBJ2-3; v_call: TRBV2; cdr3_aa: CASLSARTDTQYF